This T cell receptor (beta chain) was sequenced for a study of T cells in Graves' hyperthyroidism and ophthalmopathy. Ten or more counts support this clonotype. As yet, its antigen is unknown. RNA transcripts gave rise to amplified TCR beta CDR3 regions. The TCR CDR3 first-round RT-PCR relied on the HTBI primer set. TCRdb ran MiXCR on the multiplex PCR reads and lists one entry per CDR3 protein. Of roughly 56,000 distinct CDR3 sequences in the sample, about 49% were seen once. At least 3 on the Clinical Activity Score was recorded for ophthalmopathy patients, who also had NOSPECS grade at least 4 and duration under 3 months. Patients with uncontrolled infections, other autoimmune diseases, pregnancy or lactation were excluded. Thyroid ultrasound and orbital computed tomography, with clinical symptoms and serum thyroxine and TRAb, informed diagnoses. Study conclusions and caveats: Most clonotypes expanded in thyroid above 0.001 were likewise present in blood.

V was shortened by 0 bases and J by 3 bases, with 0 bases between the two germline ends. The CDR3 has 12 residues. Germline V gene sequence: CDR1 SGDLS, CDR2 YYNGEE. The chain has TRBV9 and TRBJ2-2, with D uncertain. This receptor was identified in a woman aged 25 to 45 with Graves' ophthalmopathy. Sequencing input: blood. The CDR3 DNA sequence: TGTGCCAGCAGCGTAGACACCGGGGAGCTGTTTTTT. Its translation: CASSVDTGELFF. Based on the CDR3 plus reference TRBV9 and TRBJ2-2, the full variable domain is DSGVTQTPKHLITATGQRVTLRCSPRSGDLSVYWYQQSLDQGLQFLIQYYNGEERAKGNILERFSAQQFPDLHSELNLSSLELGDSALYFCASSVDTGELFFGEGSRLTVL.